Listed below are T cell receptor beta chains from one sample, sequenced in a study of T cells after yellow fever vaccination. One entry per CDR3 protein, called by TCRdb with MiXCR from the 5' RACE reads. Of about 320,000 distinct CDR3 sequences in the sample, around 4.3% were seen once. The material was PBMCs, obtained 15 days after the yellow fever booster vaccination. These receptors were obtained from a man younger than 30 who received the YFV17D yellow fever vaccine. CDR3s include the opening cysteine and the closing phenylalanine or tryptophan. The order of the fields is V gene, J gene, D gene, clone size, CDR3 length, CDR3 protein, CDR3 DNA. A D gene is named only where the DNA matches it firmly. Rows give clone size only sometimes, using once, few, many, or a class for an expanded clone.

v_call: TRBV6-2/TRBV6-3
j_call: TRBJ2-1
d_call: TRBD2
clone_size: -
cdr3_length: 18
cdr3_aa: CASSPDSGGGSSYNEQFF
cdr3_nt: TGTGCCAGCAGTCCCGACAGCGGGGGGGGGAGCTCCTACAATGAGCAGTTCTTC

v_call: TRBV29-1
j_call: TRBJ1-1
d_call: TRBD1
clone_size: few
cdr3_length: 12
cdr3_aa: CSARDRATEAFF
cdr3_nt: TGCAGCGCCAGAGACAGGGCCACTGAAGCTTTCTTT

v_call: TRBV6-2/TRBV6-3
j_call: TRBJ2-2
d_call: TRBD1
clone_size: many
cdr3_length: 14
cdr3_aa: CASRDSLNTGELFF
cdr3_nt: TGTGCCAGTCGGGACAGCCTGAACACCGGGGAGCTGTTTTTT

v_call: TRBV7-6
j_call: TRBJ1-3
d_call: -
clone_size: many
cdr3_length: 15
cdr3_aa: CASSLGGGSGNTIYF
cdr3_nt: TGTGCCAGCAGCTTAGGGGGAGGCTCTGGAAACACCATATATTTT

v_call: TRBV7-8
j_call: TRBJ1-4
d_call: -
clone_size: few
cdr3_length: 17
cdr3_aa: CASSSGVGGAGPEKLFF
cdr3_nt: TGTGCCAGCAGCTCCGGCGTAGGGGGGGCGGGACCCGAAAAACTGTTTTTT

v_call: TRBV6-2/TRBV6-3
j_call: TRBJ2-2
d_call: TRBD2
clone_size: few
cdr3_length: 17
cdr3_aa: CASSYSLGLANTGELFF
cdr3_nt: TGTGCCAGCAGTTACTCTCTCGGACTAGCAAACACCGGGGAGCTGTTTTTT

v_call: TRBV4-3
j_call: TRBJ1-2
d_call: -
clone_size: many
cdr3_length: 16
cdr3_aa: CASSQDLLTAVYGYTF
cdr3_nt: TGCGCCAGCAGCCAAGATCTCCTAACAGCCGTCTATGGCTACACCTTC

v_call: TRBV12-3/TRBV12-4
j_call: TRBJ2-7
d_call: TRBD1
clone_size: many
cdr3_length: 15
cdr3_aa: CASSLLVGTGDEQYF
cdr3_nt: TGTGCCAGCAGTTTATTGGTCGGGACAGGCGACGAGCAGTACTTC

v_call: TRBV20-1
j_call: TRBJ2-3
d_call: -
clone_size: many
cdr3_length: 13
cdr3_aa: CSARPQGEDTQYF
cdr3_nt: TGCAGTGCTAGACCACAGGGAGAGGATACGCAGTATTTT

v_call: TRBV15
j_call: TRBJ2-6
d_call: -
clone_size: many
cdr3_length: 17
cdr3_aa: CATSRDLGDSGANVLTF
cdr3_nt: TGTGCCACCAGCAGAGATCTAGGGGACTCTGGGGCCAACGTCCTGACTTTC

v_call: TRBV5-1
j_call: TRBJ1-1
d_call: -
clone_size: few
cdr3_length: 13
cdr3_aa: CASSQIAPGVAFF
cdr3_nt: TGCGCCAGCAGTCAGATAGCCCCAGGAGTAGCTTTCTTT

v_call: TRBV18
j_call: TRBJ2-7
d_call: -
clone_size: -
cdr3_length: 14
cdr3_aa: CASSPTRVAYEQYF
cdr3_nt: TGTGCCAGCTCACCAACGCGGGTCGCCTACGAGCAGTACTTC

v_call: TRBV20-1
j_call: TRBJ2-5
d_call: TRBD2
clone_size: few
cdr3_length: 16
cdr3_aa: CSAASAGMTRRETQYF
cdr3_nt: TGCAGTGCGGCATCAGCGGGGATGACTAGAAGGGAGACCCAGTACTTC

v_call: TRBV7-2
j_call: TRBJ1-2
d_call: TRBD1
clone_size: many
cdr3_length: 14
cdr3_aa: CASSLDRGSYGYTF
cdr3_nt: TGTGCCAGCAGCTTAGACAGGGGTAGCTATGGCTACACCTTC

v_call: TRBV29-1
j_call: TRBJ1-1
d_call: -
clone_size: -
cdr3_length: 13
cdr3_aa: CSIRDGLNTEAFF
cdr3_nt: TGCAGCATCCGGGACGGCCTGAACACTGAAGCTTTCTTT

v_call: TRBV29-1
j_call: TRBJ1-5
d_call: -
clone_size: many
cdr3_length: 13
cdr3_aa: CSVVGGSNQPQHF
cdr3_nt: TGCAGCGTTGTCGGGGGGAGCAATCAGCCCCAGCATTTT

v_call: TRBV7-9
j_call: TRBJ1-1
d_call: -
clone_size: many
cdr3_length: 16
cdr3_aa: CASSLGGALSITEAFF
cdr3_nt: TGTGCCAGCAGCTTAGGCGGGGCTTTATCTATCACTGAAGCTTTCTTT

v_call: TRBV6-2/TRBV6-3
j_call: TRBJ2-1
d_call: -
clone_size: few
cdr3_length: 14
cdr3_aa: CASSRRVSYNEQFF
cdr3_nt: TGTGCCAGCAGTCGGCGGGTATCCTACAATGAGCAGTTCTTC

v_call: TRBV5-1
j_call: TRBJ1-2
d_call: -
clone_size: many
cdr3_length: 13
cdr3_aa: CASSEQGDYGYTF
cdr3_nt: TGCGCCAGCAGCGAACAGGGTGACTATGGCTACACCTTC

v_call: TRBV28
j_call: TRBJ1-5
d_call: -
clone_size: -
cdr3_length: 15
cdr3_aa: CASSLLDYSNQPQHF
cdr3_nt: TGTGCCAGCAGTTTATTGGACTATAGCAATCAGCCCCAGCATTTT

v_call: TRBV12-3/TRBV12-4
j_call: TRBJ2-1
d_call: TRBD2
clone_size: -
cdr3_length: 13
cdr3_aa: CASRGGLVNEQFF
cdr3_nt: TGTGCCAGCAGGGGGGGACTAGTTAATGAGCAGTTCTTC

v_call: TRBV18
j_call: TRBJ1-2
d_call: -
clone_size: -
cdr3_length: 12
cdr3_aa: CASSPPRGGYTF
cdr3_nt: TGTGCCAGCTCACCACCGAGGGGTGGCTACACCTTC

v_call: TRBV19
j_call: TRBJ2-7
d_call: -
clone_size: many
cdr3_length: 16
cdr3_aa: CASSLDRTTSSYEQYF
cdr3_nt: TGTGCCAGTAGTCTCGACAGGACTACCTCCTCCTACGAGCAGTACTTC

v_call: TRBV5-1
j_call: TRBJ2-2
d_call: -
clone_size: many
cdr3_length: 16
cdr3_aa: CASSLTGTRRAGELFF
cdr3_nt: TGCGCCAGCAGCTTGACCGGGACAAGGAGGGCCGGGGAGCTGTTTTTT

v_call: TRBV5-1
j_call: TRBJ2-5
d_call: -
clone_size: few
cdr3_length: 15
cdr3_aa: CASSLGGVPQETQYF
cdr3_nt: TGCGCCAGCAGCTTGGGTGGGGTCCCCCAAGAGACCCAGTACTTC

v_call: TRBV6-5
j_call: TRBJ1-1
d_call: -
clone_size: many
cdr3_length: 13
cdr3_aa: CASTWGPNTEAFF
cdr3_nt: TGTGCCAGTACCTGGGGCCCGAACACTGAAGCTTTCTTT

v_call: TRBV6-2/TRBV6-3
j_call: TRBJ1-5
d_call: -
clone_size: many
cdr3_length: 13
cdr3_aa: CASRRDGDQPQHF
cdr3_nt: TGTGCCAGCAGACGGGACGGGGATCAGCCCCAGCATTTT

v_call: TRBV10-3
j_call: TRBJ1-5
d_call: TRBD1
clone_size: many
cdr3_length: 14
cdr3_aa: CAISVDRVRQPQHF
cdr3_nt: TGTGCCATCAGCGTAGACAGGGTCCGCCAGCCCCAGCATTTT

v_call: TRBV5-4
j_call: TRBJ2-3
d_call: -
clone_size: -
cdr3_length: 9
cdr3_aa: CASTDTQYF
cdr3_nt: TGTGCCAGCACAGATACGCAGTATTTT

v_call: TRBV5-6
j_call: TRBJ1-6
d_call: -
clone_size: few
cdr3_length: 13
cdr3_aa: CASSRGYDSPLHF
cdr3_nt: TGTGCCAGCAGCAGGGGGTATGACTCACCCCTCCACTTT

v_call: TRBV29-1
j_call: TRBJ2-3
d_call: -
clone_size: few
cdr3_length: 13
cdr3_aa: CSAQGGVTDTQYF
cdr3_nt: TGCAGCGCGCAAGGGGGTGTAACAGATACGCAGTATTTT

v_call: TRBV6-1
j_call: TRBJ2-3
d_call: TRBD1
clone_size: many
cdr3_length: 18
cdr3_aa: CASSERGTGGRVTDTQYF
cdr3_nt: TGTGCCAGCAGTGAACGTGGGACAGGGGGCCGAGTCACAGATACGCAGTATTTT

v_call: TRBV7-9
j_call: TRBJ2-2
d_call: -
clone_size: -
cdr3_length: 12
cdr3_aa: CASSPIPGELFF
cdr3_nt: TGTGCCAGCAGCCCGATCCCCGGGGAGCTGTTTTTT

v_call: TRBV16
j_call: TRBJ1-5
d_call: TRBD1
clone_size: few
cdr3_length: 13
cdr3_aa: CASRGQVNQPQHF
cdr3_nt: TGTGCCAGCAGAGGACAGGTCAATCAGCCCCAGCATTTT

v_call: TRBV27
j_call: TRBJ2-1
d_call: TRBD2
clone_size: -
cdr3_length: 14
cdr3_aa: CASSSPGLVTEQFF
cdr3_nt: TGTGCCAGCAGTTCGCCGGGACTAGTCACTGAGCAGTTCTTC

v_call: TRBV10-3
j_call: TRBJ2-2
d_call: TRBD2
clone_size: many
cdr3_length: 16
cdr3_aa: CAINPAGESNAGELFF
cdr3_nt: TGTGCCATCAACCCAGCGGGGGAGTCTAACGCCGGGGAGCTGTTTTTT

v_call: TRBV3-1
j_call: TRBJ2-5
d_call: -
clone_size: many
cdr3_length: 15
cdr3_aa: CASSQFYLGQETQYF
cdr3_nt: TGTGCCAGCAGCCAATTCTACCTCGGCCAAGAGACCCAGTACTTC

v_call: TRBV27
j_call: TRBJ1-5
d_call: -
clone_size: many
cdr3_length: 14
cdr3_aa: CASSLSDSNQPQHF
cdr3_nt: TGTGCCAGCAGTTTATCGGATAGCAATCAGCCCCAGCATTTT

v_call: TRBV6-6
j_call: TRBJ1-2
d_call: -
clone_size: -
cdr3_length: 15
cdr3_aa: CASSYSRESSYGYTF
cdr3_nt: TGTGCCAGCAGTTACTCGCGGGAGAGCTCCTATGGCTACACCTTC

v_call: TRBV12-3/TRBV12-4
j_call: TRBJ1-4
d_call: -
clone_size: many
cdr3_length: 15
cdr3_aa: CASTLELPTNEKLFF
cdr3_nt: TGTGCCAGCACCCTCGAGCTACCAACTAATGAAAAACTGTTTTTT

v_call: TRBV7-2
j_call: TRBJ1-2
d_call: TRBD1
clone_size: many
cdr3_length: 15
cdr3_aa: CASSSRDRPNYGYTF
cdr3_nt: TGTGCCAGCAGCTCAAGGGACAGGCCTAACTATGGCTACACCTTC

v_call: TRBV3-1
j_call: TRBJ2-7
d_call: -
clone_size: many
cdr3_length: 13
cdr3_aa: CASSQGRRTWQYF
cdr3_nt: TGTGCCAGCAGCCAAGGGCGCAGAACCTGGCAGTACTTC

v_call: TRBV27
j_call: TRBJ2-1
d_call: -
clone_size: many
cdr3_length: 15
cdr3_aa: CASSLWRQSYNEQFF
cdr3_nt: TGTGCCAGCAGTTTATGGAGACAGTCCTACAATGAGCAGTTCTTC

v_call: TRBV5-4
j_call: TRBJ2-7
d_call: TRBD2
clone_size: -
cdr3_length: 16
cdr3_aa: CASSLAGSGGPREQYF
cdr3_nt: TGTGCCAGCAGCTTGGCCGGTAGCGGGGGGCCGCGAGAGCAGTACTTC